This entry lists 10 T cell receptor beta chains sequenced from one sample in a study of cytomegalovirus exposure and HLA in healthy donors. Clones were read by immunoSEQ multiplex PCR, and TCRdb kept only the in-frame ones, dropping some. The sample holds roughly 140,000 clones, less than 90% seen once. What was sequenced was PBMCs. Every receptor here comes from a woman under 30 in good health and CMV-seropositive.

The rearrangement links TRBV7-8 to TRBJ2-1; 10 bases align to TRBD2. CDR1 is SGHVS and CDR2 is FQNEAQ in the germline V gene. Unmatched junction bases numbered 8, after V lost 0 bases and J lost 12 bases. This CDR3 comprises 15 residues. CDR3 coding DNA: TGTGCCAGCAGCTTAGCCGCTAGCGGGAGCTCAGTGCAGTTCTTC. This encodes CASSLAASGSSVQFF.

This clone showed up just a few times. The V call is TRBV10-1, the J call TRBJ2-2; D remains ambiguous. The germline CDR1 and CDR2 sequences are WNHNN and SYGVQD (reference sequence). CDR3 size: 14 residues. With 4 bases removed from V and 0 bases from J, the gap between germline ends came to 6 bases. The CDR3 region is CASSATTNTGELFF. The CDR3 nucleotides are TGCGCCAGCAGTGCTACCACGAACACCGGGGAGCTGTTTTTT.

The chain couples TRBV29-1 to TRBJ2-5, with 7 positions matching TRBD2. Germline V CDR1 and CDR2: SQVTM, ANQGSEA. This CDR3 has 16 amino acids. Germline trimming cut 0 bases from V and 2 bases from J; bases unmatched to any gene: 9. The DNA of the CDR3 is TGCAGCGTTGAAGATCAGGAGCTAGCGGTACAAGAGACCCAGTACTTC. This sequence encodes CSVEDQELAVQETQYF. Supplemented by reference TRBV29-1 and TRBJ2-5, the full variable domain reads SAVISQKPSRDICQRGTSLTIQCQVDSQVTMMFWYRQQPGQSLTLIATANQGSEATYESGFVIDKFPISRPNLTFSTLTVSNMSPEDSSIYLCSVEDQELAVQETQYFGPGTRLLVL.

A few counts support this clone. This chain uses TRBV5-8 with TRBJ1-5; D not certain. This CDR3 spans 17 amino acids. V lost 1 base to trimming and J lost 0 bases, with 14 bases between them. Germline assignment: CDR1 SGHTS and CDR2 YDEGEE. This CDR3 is CASSLYSGDYSNQPQHF. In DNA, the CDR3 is TGTGCCAGCAGCTTGTATTCTGGAGATTATAGCAATCAGCCCCAGCATTTT.

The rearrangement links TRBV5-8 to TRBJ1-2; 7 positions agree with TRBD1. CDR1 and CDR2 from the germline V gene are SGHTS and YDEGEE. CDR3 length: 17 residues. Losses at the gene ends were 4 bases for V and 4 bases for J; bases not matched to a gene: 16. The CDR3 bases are TGTGCCAGCAGCAGGGCCGGGACAGTAACGAGGCCCTATGGCTACACCTTC. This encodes CASSRAGTVTRPYGYTF.

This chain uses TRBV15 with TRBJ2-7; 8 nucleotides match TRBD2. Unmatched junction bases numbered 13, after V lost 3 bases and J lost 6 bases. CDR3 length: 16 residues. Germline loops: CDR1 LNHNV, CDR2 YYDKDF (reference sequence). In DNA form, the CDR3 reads TGTGCCACCAGCAGGGGGGTGGGTAGCGGGACATCCGAGCAGTACTTC. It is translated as CATSRGVGSGTSEQYF.

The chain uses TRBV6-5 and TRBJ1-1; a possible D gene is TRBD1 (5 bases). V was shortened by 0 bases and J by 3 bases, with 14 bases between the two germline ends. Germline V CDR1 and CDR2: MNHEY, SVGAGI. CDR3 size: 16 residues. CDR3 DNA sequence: TGTGCCAGCAGTTACTCGCAGGGCGCCCGGGACACTGAAGCTTTCTTT. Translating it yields CASSYSQGARDTEAFF.

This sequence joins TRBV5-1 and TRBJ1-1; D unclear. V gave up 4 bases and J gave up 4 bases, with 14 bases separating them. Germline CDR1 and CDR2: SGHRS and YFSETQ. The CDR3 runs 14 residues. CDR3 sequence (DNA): TGCGCCAGCAGCCTGACTACGGGCCTCACTGAAGCTTTCTTT. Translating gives CASSLTTGLTEAFF. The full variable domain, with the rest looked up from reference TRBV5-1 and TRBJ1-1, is KAGVTQTPRYLIKTRGQQVTLSCSPISGHRSVSWYQQTPGQGLQFLFEYFSETQRNKGNFPGRFSGRQFSNSRSEMNVSTLELGDSALYLCASSLTTGLTEAFFGQGTRLTVV.

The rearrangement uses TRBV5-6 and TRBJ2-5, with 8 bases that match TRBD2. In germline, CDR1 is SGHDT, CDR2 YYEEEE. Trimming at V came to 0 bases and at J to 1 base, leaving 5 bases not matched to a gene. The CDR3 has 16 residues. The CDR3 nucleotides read TGTGCCAGCAGCTTGGCGGGAGGGCCCTTCCAAGAGACCCAGTACTTC. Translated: CASSLAGGPFQETQYF.

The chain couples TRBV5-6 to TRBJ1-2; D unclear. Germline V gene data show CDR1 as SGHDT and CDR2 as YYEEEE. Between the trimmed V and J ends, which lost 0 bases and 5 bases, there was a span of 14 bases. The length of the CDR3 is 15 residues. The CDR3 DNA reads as TGTGCCAGCAGCTTGGCCGGGGTATTGGGGTATGGCTACACCTTC. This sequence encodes CASSLAGVLGYGYTF.